The 30 T cell receptor beta chains below all came from one sample that was sequenced in a study of neurological immune-mediated disorders. TCRdb used MiXCR to reprocess the 5' RACE reads, holding one entry per CDR3 protein. Counted here are roughly 100,000 distinct CDR3 sequences, 10% to 11% occurring once; the ten biggest clones make up about 3%. The time point was: longitudinal time-point 3. The sequencing input was PBMCs. The receptors shown here come from a female donor with HTLV-1-associated myelopathy (HAM/TSP).

This clonotype was found a few times. The J gene is TRBJ2-7, the V gene TRBV5-5, with a possible D match to TRBD1 (6 bases). This CDR3 has 16 amino acids. The germline V gene encodes CDR1 SGHKS and CDR2 YYEKEE (reference sequence). V gave up 1 base and J gave up 3 bases, with 17 bases separating them. The chain's CDR3 is CASSLNLGQGSYEQYF. CDR3 bases: TGTGCCAGCAGCTTGAATTTAGGGCAGGGGAGCTACGAGCAGTACTTC.

This clonotype was seen at least ten times. This chain links TRBV11-2 with TRBJ2-2; D perhaps matches TRBD1 (7 bases). CDR1 is SGHAT, CDR2 FQNNGV, per germline. The CDR3 is 16 residues long. V was trimmed by 5 bases and J by 6 bases, leaving 19 bases between them. CDR3 nucleotide sequence: TGTGCCAGCAGCAGGTTTCAGGGGGGCATTCCCGGGGAGCTGTTTTTT. Protein: CASSRFQGGIPGELFF.

This clonotype was recorded many times. This sequence joins TRBV5-5 and TRBJ2-5, with D possibly TRBD1 on 6 matching bases. Per germline, CDR1 SGHKS and CDR2 YYEKEE (reference sequence). Trimming pared 4 bases from V and 0 bases from J, leaving 16 bases between. The CDR3 totals 16 residues. The CDR3 region is CASSPLIGTHQETQYF. The CDR3 DNA sequence: TGTGCCAGCAGCCCTTTGATAGGGACACACCAAGAGACCCAGTACTTC.

This clonotype was counted many times. This sequence joins TRBV5-1 and TRBJ1-2; 8 positions agree with TRBD1. The germline gives CDR1 SGHRS, CDR2 YFSETQ. The V and J ends lost 1 base and 7 bases, in that order; junction bases with no gene match: 12. The CDR3 covers 16 residues. As DNA, the CDR3 is TGCGCCAGCAGCTTGACCCCGGGACAGGCAATTGGTGGCTACACCTTC. Protein product: CASSLTPGQAIGGYTF. Full variable domain (missing parts from reference TRBV5-1 and TRBJ1-2): KAGVTQTPRYLIKTRGQQVTLSCSPISGHRSVSWYQQTPGQGLQFLFEYFSETQRNKGNFPGRFSGRQFSNSRSEMNVSTLELGDSALYLCASSLTPGQAIGGYTFGSGTRLTVV.

This clonotype was seen at least ten times. This chain links TRBV12-3 or TRBV12-4 with TRBJ1-2, with D uncertain. This CDR3 comprises 11 residues. Trimming removed 2 bases from V and 8 bases from J, with 6 bases in between. CDR3 nucleotide sequence: TGTGCCAGCAGTTTACGGAGAGGCTACACCTTC. It yields the protein CASSLRRGYTF.

In its sample, this clonotype was seen many times. This rearrangement joins TRBV6-6 to TRBJ1-6, with D perhaps matching TRBD1 (5 bases). This CDR3 region has 15 residues. Germline assignment: CDR1 MNHNY and CDR2 SVGAGI (reference sequence). Trimming removed 2 bases at V and 3 bases at J, with 8 bases between. CDR3 protein: CASSYAQGYNSPLHF. The CDR3 DNA reads as TGTGCCAGCAGTTACGCGCAGGGCTATAATTCACCCCTCCACTTT.

This clonotype was detected ten times or more. The chain combines TRBV5-6 with TRBJ1-2, with no clear D. The CDR3 is made up of 11 amino acids. The germline V and J ends were trimmed by 2 bases and 8 bases, with 7 bases remaining between them. Germline V gene data show CDR1 as SGHDT and CDR2 as YYEEEE. CDR3 sequence reads: CASSLGFGYTF. Here the CDR3 DNA reads TGTGCCAGCAGCTTAGGGTTCGGCTACACCTTC.

Many counts were recorded for this clonotype. The V and J genes are TRBV5-1 and TRBJ1-2, with 7 bases lining up with TRBD1. The CDR3 contains 14 residues. Trimming at V came to 4 bases and at J to 11 bases, leaving 14 bases not matched to a gene. Germline-derived CDR1 and CDR2 are SGHRS and YFSETQ. CDR3 in DNA: TGCGCCAGCAGCGAAGCGGTCCACAGGGGAAGTTACACCTTC. Protein sequence: CASSEAVHRGSYTF.

This clonotype was detected many times. The chain carries TRBV7-9 and TRBJ2-1, with unresolved D. The CDR3 has 11 amino acids. The germline V and J ends were trimmed by 6 bases and 9 bases, with 9 bases remaining between them. Germline CDR1 SEHNR, CDR2 FQNEAQ (reference sequence). The CDR3 sequence is CASSMGSEQFF. In DNA form, the CDR3 reads TGTGCCAGCAGTATGGGTTCTGAGCAGTTCTTC. The full variable domain, its missing parts supplied by reference TRBV7-9 and TRBJ2-1, is DTGVSQNPRHKITKRGQNVTFRCDPISEHNRLYWYRQTLGQGPEFLTYFQNEAQLEKSRLLSDRFSAERPKGSFSTLEIQRTEQGDSAMYLCASSMGSEQFFGPGTRLTVL.

This clonotype was detected ten times or more. The chain carries TRBV20-1 and TRBJ1-5, with a tentative D call TRBD1 (6 bases). Germline assignment: CDR1 DFQATT and CDR2 SNEGSKA (reference sequence). The length of the CDR3 is 13 residues. The V gene lost 5 bases and the J gene lost 1 base, with 9 bases spanning the gap. The CDR3 loop is CSAYRESNQPQHF. The CDR3 nucleotides read TGCAGTGCTTACAGGGAAAGCAATCAGCCCCAGCATTTT.

This clonotype has ten or more counts. The chain couples TRBV5-1 to TRBJ1-1; D ambiguous. V lost 2 bases and J 1 base, leaving 9 bases between the germline ends. The germline V gene encodes CDR1 SGHRS and CDR2 YFSETQ. This CDR3 region has 14 residues. CDR3 protein: CASSFGPSNTEAFF. In DNA form, the CDR3 reads TGCGCCAGCAGCTTCGGGCCCTCGAACACTGAAGCTTTCTTT.

This clonotype has a count of ten or more. The rearrangement uses TRBV5-1 and TRBJ1-5, with 8 bases matching TRBD1. CDR1 is SGHRS and CDR2 is YFSETQ in the germline V gene. Unmatched junction bases numbered 11, after V lost 2 bases and J lost 7 bases. This CDR3 contains 16 residues. CDR3: CASSLTGQGGGQPQHF. The CDR3 nucleotides are TGCGCCAGCAGCTTAACCGGACAGGGTGGAGGGCAGCCCCAGCATTTT.

This clonotype was detected ten times or more. The chain combines TRBV10-3 with TRBJ1-2; 7 nucleotides match TRBD1. This CDR3 region has 15 residues. Looked up from germline, CDR1 is ENHRY and CDR2 is SYGVKD. Trimming at V came to 4 bases and at J to 5 bases, leaving 10 bases not matched to a gene. The CDR3 reads CAISAVEGGVYGYTF. The CDR3 DNA sequence: TGTGCCATCAGTGCCGTAGAAGGGGGCGTGTATGGCTACACCTTC.

In its sample, this clonotype was seen many times. The chain links TRBV12-3 or TRBV12-4 to TRBJ2-3; no firm D call. The CDR3 is 13 amino acids. The V end lost 6 bases, the J end lost 0 bases, and 7 bases lay between the germline ends. The CDR3 coding sequence is TGTGCCAGCAGAACGCCTAGCACAGATACGCAGTATTTT. Translation: CASRTPSTDTQYF.

There are a few counts of this clonotype. This chain joins TRBV5-5 and TRBJ1-5; D is unresolved. Germline loops: CDR1 SGHKS, CDR2 YYEKEE (reference sequence). This CDR3 is built from 15 residues. V lost 4 bases and J 0 bases, leaving 11 bases between the germline ends. In DNA form, the CDR3 reads TGTGCCAGCAGCCCCTTAACGAATAGCAATCAGCCCCAGCATTTT. Its translation is CASSPLTNSNQPQHF.

As to this clonotype: A much larger clone lies one base from this, so it may be a read error. The chain links TRBV5-1 to TRBJ2-7; D is unclear. This CDR3 comprises 15 residues. Germline CDR1 and CDR2: SGHRS and YFSETQ. V shed 0 bases and J shed 2 bases, with 12 bases lying between them. The CDR3 reads CASSLATSLTYEQYF. DNA of the CDR3: TGCGCCAGCAGCTTGGCGACCAGCCTAACCTACGAGCAGTACTTC.

As for this clonotype: At one of its ends the junction is not consistent with the germline gene, which may arise from a read error. The CDR3 here is CVSLGQTFIVGSYEQYF. CDR3 in DNA: TGTGTCAGCCTGGGACAGACGTTTATTGTAGGGTCCTACGAGCAGTACTTC. The rearrangement links TRBV28 to TRBJ2-7; 7 positions match TRBD1. This CDR3 has 17 residues. Germline CDR1 is MDHEN and CDR2 is SYDVKM.

The chain combines TRBV5-1 with TRBJ2-2; D is ambiguous. V was trimmed by 4 bases and J by 6 bases, leaving 7 bases between them. This CDR3 contains 12 residues. Germline values: CDR1 SGHRS, CDR2 YFSETQ. The CDR3 nucleotides are TGCGCCAGCAGCCCCCTGGCCGGGGAGCTGTTTTTT. Amino acids: CASSPLAGELFF. Full variable domain (missing parts from reference TRBV5-1 and TRBJ2-2): KAGVTQTPRYLIKTRGQQVTLSCSPISGHRSVSWYQQTPGQGLQFLFEYFSETQRNKGNFPGRFSGRQFSNSRSEMNVSTLELGDSALYLCASSPLAGELFFGEGSRLTVL.

The sample holds many counts of this clonotype. The CDR3 protein is CSALSGGAFGEQFF. CDR3 bases: TGCAGTGCTCTTAGCGGGGGGGCTTTCGGTGAGCAGTTCTTC. The chain carries TRBV20-1 and TRBJ2-1; 11 bases map to TRBD2. After removal of 5 bases from V and 9 bases from J, the junction contained 9 bases not matched to a gene. The CDR3 length is 14 residues. Germline loops: CDR1 DFQATT, CDR2 SNEGSKA (reference sequence).

This chain connects TRBV7-2 to TRBJ2-1, with a tentative D call TRBD2 (6 bases). Germline-derived CDR1 and CDR2 are SGHTA and FQGNSA. This CDR3 comprises 15 residues. V was clipped by 2 bases and J by 6 bases, with 14 bases between them. The CDR3 region is CASSLLSGGGNEQFF. The DNA of the CDR3 is TGTGCCAGCAGCTTATTGAGTGGGGGAGGCAATGAGCAGTTCTTC.

This clonotype was found many times. The rearrangement links TRBV5-1 to TRBJ2-3, with TRBD2 matching 8 bases. V lost 2 bases to trimming and J lost 5 bases; unmatched junction nucleotides: 7. CDR3 length: 15 residues. Germline CDR1 SGHRS, CDR2 YFSETQ. The CDR3 DNA reads as TGCGCCAGCAGCTTCCAAGCGGGGGCGGGAGATACGCAGTATTTT. This gives the protein CASSFQAGAGDTQYF.

A few counts support this clonotype. The V call is TRBV20-1, the J call TRBJ2-3; 10 bases match TRBD2. The CDR3 is 14 residues long. Germline CDR1 DFQATT, CDR2 SNEGSKA (reference sequence). CDR3 protein: CRPLAGATTDTQYF. The CDR3 region has the DNA TGCAGACCCCTAGCGGGGGCCACCACAGATACGCAGTATTTT.

This clonotype occurred many times. The chain is built from TRBV29-1 and TRBJ2-2; the D gene is possibly TRBD2 (6 bases). The V end lost 5 bases, the J end lost 0 bases, and 10 bases lay between the germline ends. CDR3 size: 14 residues. CDR1 is SQVTM, CDR2 ANQGSEA, per germline. The CDR3, as DNA: TGCAGCGTTCACGGGGACTCGAACACCGGGGAGCTGTTTTTT. It specifies CSVHGDSNTGELFF.

This clonotype was observed many times. This chain connects TRBV10-3 to TRBJ2-3, with a weak D call TRBD1 (6 bases). The CDR3 consists of 14 residues. With 6 bases removed from V and 4 bases from J, the gap between germline ends came to 14 bases. Germline lookup yields CDR1 ENHRY and CDR2 SYGVKD. CDR3 sequence reads: CAISLGQLPDTQYF. CDR3 coding DNA: TGTGCCATCAGCCTAGGACAGCTACCAGATACGCAGTATTTT.

This clonotype occurred many times. The gene calls are TRBV12-5 and TRBJ1-2, with D possibly being TRBD1 (6 bases). The CDR3 extends over 15 amino acids. Trimming stripped 5 bases from V and 2 bases from J, with 15 bases between. CDR1 LGHNT and CDR2 FRNRAP come from the germline V gene. CDR3 DNA: TGTGCTAGTGGTCCCCGGGACAAGCGGAACTATGGCTACACCTTC. Residues: CASGPRDKRNYGYTF.

This clonotype was detected many times. J is TRBJ2-2 and V is TRBV18, with D hard to call. Germline V gene lookup returns CDR1 KGHSH and CDR2 LQKENI. The CDR3 contains 14 residues. Deletions cut 5 bases from V and 2 bases from J, with 9 bases between. The chain's CDR3 is CASSARSNTGELFF. The CDR3 region has the DNA TGTGCCAGCTCAGCTAGAAGTAACACCGGGGAGCTGTTTTTT.

This clonotype was observed a handful of times. The rearrangement uses TRBV20-1 and TRBJ1-1, with 11 bases identical to TRBD1. The CDR3 runs to 17 residues. V lost 0 bases and J lost 0; bases outside the gene matches: 6. Germline-derived CDR1 and CDR2 are DFQATT and SNEGSKA (reference sequence). CDR3 nucleotide sequence: TGCAGTGCTAGAGAGGACAGGGGGCGTACCGTGAACACTGAAGCTTTCTTT. Amino acids: CSAREDRGRTVNTEAFF.

The table lists this clonotype with many counts. The chain is built from TRBV15 and TRBJ2-3; D is perhaps TRBD1 or TRBD2 (5 bases each). V was clipped by 6 bases and J by 3 bases, with 10 bases between them. Per germline, CDR1 LNHNV and CDR2 YYDKDF (reference sequence). The CDR3 covers 13 residues. The CDR3 reads CATRSRETDTQYF. CDR3 nucleotide sequence: TGTGCCACCAGATCCAGGGAGACAGATACGCAGTATTTT.

This clonotype was seen ten or more times. CDR3 sequence: CASRKGSGGRSSPQYF. The DNA for the CDR3 is TGCGCCAGCAGGAAAGGGAGCGGGGGCCGAAGTTCACCGCAGTATTTT. J is TRBJ2-3 and V is TRBV5-1, with 8 bases matching TRBD2. Germline CDR1 SGHRS, CDR2 YFSETQ. The CDR3 totals 16 residues. The trim removed 5 bases at V and 10 bases at J, leaving 18 bases unmatched. The whole variable domain, filled in from reference TRBV5-1 and TRBJ2-3, reads KAGVTQTPRYLIKTRGQQVTLSCSPISGHRSVSWYQQTPGQGLQFLFEYFSETQRNKGNFPGRFSGRQFSNSRSEMNVSTLELGDSALYLCASRKGSGGRSSPQYFGPGTRLTVL.

Concerning this clonotype: A read error is possible here, since a much larger clone lies one base away. The chain is built from TRBV15 and TRBJ1-3; D is unclear. The CDR3 runs 15 residues. The germline V and J ends were trimmed by 4 bases and 6 bases, with 16 bases remaining between them. The germline V gene has CDR1 LNHNV and CDR2 YYDKDF (reference sequence). The CDR3 loop is CATSITLGIVNTIYF. The CDR3 DNA follows: TGTGCCACCAGCATCACACTGGGGATAGTAAACACCATATATTTT.